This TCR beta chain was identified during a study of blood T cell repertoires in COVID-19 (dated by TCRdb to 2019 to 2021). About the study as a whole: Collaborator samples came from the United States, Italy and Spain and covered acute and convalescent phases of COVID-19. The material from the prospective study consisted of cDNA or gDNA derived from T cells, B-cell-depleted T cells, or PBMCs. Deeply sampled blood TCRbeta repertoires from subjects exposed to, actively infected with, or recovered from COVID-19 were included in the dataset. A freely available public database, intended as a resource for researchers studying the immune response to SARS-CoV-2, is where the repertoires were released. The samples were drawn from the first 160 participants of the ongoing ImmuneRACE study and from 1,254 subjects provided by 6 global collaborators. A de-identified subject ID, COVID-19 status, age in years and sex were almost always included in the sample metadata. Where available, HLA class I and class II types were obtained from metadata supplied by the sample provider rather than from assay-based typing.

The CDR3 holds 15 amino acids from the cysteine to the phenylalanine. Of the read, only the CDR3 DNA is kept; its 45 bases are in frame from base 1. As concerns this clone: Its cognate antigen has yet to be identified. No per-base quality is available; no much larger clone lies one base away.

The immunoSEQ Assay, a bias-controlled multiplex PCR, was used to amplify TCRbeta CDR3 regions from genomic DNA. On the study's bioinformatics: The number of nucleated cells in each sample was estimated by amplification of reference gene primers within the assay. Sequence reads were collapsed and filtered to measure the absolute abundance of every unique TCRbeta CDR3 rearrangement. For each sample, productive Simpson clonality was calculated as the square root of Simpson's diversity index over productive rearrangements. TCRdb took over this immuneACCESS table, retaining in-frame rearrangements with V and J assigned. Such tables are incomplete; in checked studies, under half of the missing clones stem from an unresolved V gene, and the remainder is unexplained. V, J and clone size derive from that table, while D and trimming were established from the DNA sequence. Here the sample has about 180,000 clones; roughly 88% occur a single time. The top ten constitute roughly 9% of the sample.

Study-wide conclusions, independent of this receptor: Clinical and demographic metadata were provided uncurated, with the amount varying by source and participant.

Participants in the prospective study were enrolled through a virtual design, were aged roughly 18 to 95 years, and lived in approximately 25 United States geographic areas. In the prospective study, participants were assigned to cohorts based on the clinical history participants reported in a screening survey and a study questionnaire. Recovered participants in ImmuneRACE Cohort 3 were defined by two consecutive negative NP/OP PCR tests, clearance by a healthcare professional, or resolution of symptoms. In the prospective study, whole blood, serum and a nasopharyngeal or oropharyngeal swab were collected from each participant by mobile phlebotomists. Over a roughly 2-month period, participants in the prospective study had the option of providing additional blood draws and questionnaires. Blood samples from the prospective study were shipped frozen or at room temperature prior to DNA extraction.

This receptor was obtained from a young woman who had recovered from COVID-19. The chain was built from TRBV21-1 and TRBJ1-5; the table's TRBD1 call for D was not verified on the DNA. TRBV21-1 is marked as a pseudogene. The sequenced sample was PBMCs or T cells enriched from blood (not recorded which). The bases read TGTGCCAGCTTTTTCCCCAGGGGAGTAGGCCAGCCCCAGCATTTT. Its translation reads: CASFFPRGVGQPQHF.